This TCR beta chain was profiled in a study of CD8+ T cells in alopecia areata. Documented treatment: oral pan-JAK inhibitor, 5-10 mg twice daily. Germline lookup yields CDR1 SQVTM and CDR2 ANQGSEA. Trimming removed 6 bases from V and 0 bases from J; junction bases left unmatched: 4. This CDR3 comprises 14 residues. Following RNA extraction, reverse transcription yielded cDNA that acted as the sequencing template. The repertoire was sequenced with immunoSEQ multiplex PCR; TCRdb's copy has only in-frame clones and lacks some. The sample holds some 180,000 clones; approximately 55% are singletons and the top ten take roughly a tenth.

Sequencing was performed on CD8+ T cells sorted from blood, taken at week 24, from a patient treated with tofacitinib. This chain uses TRBV29-1 with TRBJ2-3; 9 nucleotides line up with TRBD2. This TCR was sampled from a human donor with alopecia areata. The CDR3 nucleotides read TGCAGCGTCGCAGCGGGGGGAAGCACAGATACGCAGTATTTT. Translation gives CSVAAGGSTDTQYF.